The rows below give T cell receptor beta chains drawn from one sample of a study of patients and donors after allogeneic stem cell transplantation. TCRdb ran MiXCR on the RT-PCR reads and lists one entry per CDR3 protein. Of about 960,000 distinct CDR3 sequences in the sample, approximately 19% are singletons; the top ten hold roughly 6%. Specimen: blood, either unsorted or a sorted T cell fraction (not recorded which). The receptors stem from a human donor who was either an allogeneic HSCT recipient or a stem cell or donor lymphocyte infusion donor (not recorded which). It is not recorded whose cells these are; they may come from a transplant donor. The CDR3 runs from the conserved cysteine through the conserved F or W. The D gene is left open where the match is weak. Some rows have no size entry. The others give once, few or many, or a class for an expanded clone.

TRBV9	TRBD1	many	TRBJ1-5	TGTGCCAGCAGCCTGACAGGGAATCACAATCAGCCCCAGCATTTT	CASSLTGNHNQPQHF
TRBV7-6	TRBD1	-	TRBJ1-2	TGTGCCAGCAGCTTATTCGAAGGGGACAGCTATGGCTACACCTTC	CASSLFEGDSYGYTF
TRBV20-1	TRBD2	-	TRBJ2-7	TGCAGTGCTAGGGCAACATGGACTAGCGGGAGTCACGAGCAGTACTTC	CSARATWTSGSHEQYF
TRBV5-1	-	few	TRBJ2-5	TGCGCCAGCAGCTTGCGGGTAGAGAGCCAGTACTTC	CASSLRVESQYF
TRBV12-3/TRBV12-4	-	-	TRBJ1-1	TGTGCCAGCAGTTTGTATTTTCGGGAGAACACTGAAGCTTTCTTT	CASSLYFRENTEAFF
TRBV7-8	-	few	TRBJ2-1	TGTGCCAGCAGCCCCCAAGGGACTGGGAACAATGAGCAGTTCTTC	CASSPQGTGNNEQFF
TRBV18	-	-	TRBJ2-7	TGTGCCAGCTCACCAGGGAAACAGGGATACGAGCAGTACTTC	CASSPGKQGYEQYF
TRBV2	-	few	TRBJ2-3	TGTGCCAGCGCGTATAGGACTAGCACAGATACGCAGTATTTT	CASAYRTSTDTQYF
TRBV4-3	-	-	TRBJ2-2	TGCGCCGGCAGGGGAAACACCGGGGAGCTGTTTTTT	CAGRGNTGELFF
TRBV4-1	-	few	TRBJ1-4	TGCGCCAGCAGCCAATTCTGGAGTGAAAAACTGTTTTTT	CASSQFWSEKLFF
TRBV7-2	TRBD2	-	TRBJ2-3	TGTGCCAGCAGCTTAGCTAGCGGGGGGCGTAGCACAGATACGCAGTATTTT	CASSLASGGRSTDTQYF
TRBV2	-	-	TRBJ2-5	TGTGCCAGCAGTAGGGCTAGCGAGGGTGAGACCCAGTACTTC	CASSRASEGETQYF
TRBV24-1	-	-	TRBJ2-5	TGTGCCACCAGTGATTTAGGGGGAGGGACAGTCCAAGAGACCCAGTACTTC	CATSDLGGGTVQETQYF
TRBV12-5	-	-	TRBJ2-7	TGTGCTAGTGGCTGGGACGGAAACCCCTACGAGCAGTACTTC	CASGWDGNPYEQYF
TRBV29-1	-	-	TRBJ1-1	TGCAGCGTTGCGTTGTGGGCGGGCACTGAAGCTTTCTTT	CSVALWAGTEAFF
TRBV6-5	-	-	TRBJ2-7	TGTGCCAGCAGTTACGGACCGTCGAACTCGTACGAGCAGTACTTC	CASSYGPSNSYEQYF
TRBV7-9	-	-	TRBJ2-7	TGTGCCAGCAGCTTAGCGCCGGGGCCCCTCGAGCAGTACTTC	CASSLAPGPLEQYF
TRBV27	-	many	TRBJ2-1	TGTGCCAGCAGTCCGGGACTGTACAATGAGCAGTTCTTC	CASSPGLYNEQFF
TRBV20-1	-	-	TRBJ2-5	TGCAGTGCTAGGGCAGCCGGCCAAGAGACCCAGTACTTC	CSARAAGQETQYF
TRBV11-2	-	few	TRBJ2-7	TGTGCCAGCAGCTTAGTCTTAGCGGTGGGCGAGCAGTACTTC	CASSLVLAVGEQYF
TRBV5-5	TRBD2	-	TRBJ2-1	TGTGCCAGCAGCTTGGCCGGGGCGGGAGCGGCCTACAATGAGCAGTTCTTC	CASSLAGAGAAYNEQFF
TRBV4-1	-	-	TRBJ1-1	TGCGCCAGCAGCCCGGCCAGGGGCAACACTGAAGCTTTCTTT	CASSPARGNTEAFF
TRBV7-3	TRBD2	few	TRBJ2-2	TGTGCCAGCAGCTTGATGGGACTAGTTAACACCGGGGAGCTGTTTTTT	CASSLMGLVNTGELFF
TRBV6-2/TRBV6-3	-	-	TRBJ2-7	TGTGCCAGCAGTTCGCGGCCCCGCAGGACCTACGAGCAGTACTTC	CASSSRPRRTYEQYF
TRBV12-3/TRBV12-4	-	-	TRBJ2-2	TGTGCCAGCAGCCCTCTCGTCCAGCCCGGGGAGCTGTTTTTT	CASSPLVQPGELFF
TRBV20-1	-	few	TRBJ2-3	TGCAGTGCTAGATGGGAGATCCGCACAGATACGCAGTATTTT	CSARWEIRTDTQYF
TRBV6-1	TRBD2	-	TRBJ2-3	TGTGCCAGCAGTCCCGGGACTAGCAACACAGATACGCAGTATTTT	CASSPGTSNTDTQYF
TRBV12-3/TRBV12-4	TRBD2	-	TRBJ2-7	TGTGCCAGCAGTAAGACTAGCGGGTACGAGCAGTACTTC	CASSKTSGYEQYF
TRBV12-3/TRBV12-4	TRBD2	few	TRBJ2-6	TGTGCCAGCAGCCCAAGACTAGCGGGGGAGTCCGGGGCCAACGTCCTGACTTTC	CASSPRLAGESGANVLTF
TRBV29-1	TRBD1	many	TRBJ1-2	TGCAGCGTTGTGAGACAGGGATCTAACTATGGCTACACCTTC	CSVVRQGSNYGYTF
TRBV12-3/TRBV12-4	TRBD1	-	TRBJ1-2	TGTGCCAGCAGCCACGGGTTCGGGACAGCCTATGGCTACACCTTC	CASSHGFGTAYGYTF
TRBV6-5	-	few	TRBJ2-3	TGTGCCAGCAGTTACCCACCTGAGAAGGGACACAGAATTGCAGATACGCAGTATTTT	CASSYPPEKGHRIADTQYF
TRBV12-3/TRBV12-4	-	few	TRBJ1-1	TGTGCCAGCAGTTTGCCCGGGGTGAGCACTGAAGCTTTCTTT	CASSLPGVSTEAFF